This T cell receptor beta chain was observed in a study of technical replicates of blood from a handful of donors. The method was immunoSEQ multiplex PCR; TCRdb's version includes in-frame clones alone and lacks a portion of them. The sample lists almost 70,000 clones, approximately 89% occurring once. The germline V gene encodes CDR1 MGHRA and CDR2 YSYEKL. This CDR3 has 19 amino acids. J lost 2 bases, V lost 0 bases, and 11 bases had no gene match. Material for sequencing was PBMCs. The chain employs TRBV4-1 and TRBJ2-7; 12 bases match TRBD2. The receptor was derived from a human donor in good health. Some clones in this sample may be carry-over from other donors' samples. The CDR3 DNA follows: TGCGCCAGCAGCCAAGATGGGGGACTAGCGGGTTTGGACCCCTACGAGCAGTACTTC. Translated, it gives CASSQDGGLAGLDPYEQYF.